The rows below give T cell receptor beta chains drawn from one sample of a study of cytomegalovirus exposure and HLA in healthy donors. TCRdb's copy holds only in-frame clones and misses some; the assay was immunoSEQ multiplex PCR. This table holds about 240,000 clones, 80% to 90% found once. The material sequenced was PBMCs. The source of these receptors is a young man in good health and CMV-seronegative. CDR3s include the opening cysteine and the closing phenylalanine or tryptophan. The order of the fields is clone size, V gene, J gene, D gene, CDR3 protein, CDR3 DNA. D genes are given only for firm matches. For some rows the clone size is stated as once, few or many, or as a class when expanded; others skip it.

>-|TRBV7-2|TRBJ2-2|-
CASLDLSANTGELFF
TGTGCCAGCTTGGATTTGAGCGCGAACACCGGGGAGCTGTTTTTT
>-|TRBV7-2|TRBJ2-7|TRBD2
CASSLGSTSGRREQYF
TGTGCCAGCAGCTTAGGGTCTACTAGCGGGAGACGGGAGCAGTACTTC
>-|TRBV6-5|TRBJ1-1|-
CASSYGRFRAEAFF
TGTGCCAGCAGTTACGGTCGGTTTCGCGCTGAAGCTTTCTTT
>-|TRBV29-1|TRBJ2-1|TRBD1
CSVGTGSYNEQFF
TGCAGCGTTGGGACAGGCTCCTACAATGAGCAGTTCTTC
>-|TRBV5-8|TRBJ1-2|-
CASSFGDTGPETGYTF
TGTGCCAGCAGCTTTGGGGACACCGGGCCGGAAACTGGCTACACCTTC
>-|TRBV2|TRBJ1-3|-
CAIDRSSGNTIYF
TGTGCCATAGACAGGTCCTCTGGAAACACCATATATTTT
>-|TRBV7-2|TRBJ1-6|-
CASSLRGGGGSNSPLHF
TGTGCCAGCAGCTTAAGGGGAGGTGGGGGGTCTAATTCACCCCTCCACTTT
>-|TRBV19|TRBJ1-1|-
CASSSHRGASEAFF
TGTGCCAGTAGTTCCCATCGGGGGGCCTCAGAAGCTTTCTTT
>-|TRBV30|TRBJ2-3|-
CASEGSADTQYF
TGTGCCTCGGAGGGGTCCGCAGATACGCAGTATTTT
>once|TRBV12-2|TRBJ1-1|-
CASRFPRLDTEAFF
TGTGCAAGTCGCTTCCCTAGGTTGGACACTGAAGCTTTCTTT
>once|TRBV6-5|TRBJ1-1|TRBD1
CASNQRTGQTEAFF
TGTGCCAGCAACCAAAGGACAGGGCAAACTGAAGCTTTCTTT
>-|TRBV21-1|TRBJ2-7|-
CASSKKNFSDGAYEQYF
TGTGCCAGCAGCAAAAAAAATTTTTCAGACGGGGCCTACGAGCAGTACTTC
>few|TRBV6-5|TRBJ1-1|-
CASTKDGVTEAFF
TGTGCCAGCACCAAAGACGGGGTGACTGAAGCTTTCTTT
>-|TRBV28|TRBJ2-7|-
CASTTRVAYEQYF
TGTGCCAGCACGACTAGGGTCGCTTACGAGCAGTACTTC
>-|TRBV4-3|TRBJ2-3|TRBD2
CASSNRGGDTQYF
TGCGCCAGCAGCAACCGGGGGGGGGATACGCAGTATTTT
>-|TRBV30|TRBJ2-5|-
CAWSVLGETQYF
TGTGCCTGGAGTGTACTAGGAGAGACCCAGTACTTC
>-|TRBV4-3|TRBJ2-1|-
CASSRLARYNEQFF
TGCGCCAGCAGCCGGTTAGCTCGATACAATGAGCAGTTCTTC
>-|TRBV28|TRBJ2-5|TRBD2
CASSLSPSGRETQYF
TGTGCCAGCAGTTTATCTCCTAGCGGTCGGGAGACCCAGTACTTC
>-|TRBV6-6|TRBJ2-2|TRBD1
CASSRPGQRDTGELFF
TGTGCCAGCAGTCGGCCGGGACAGAGAGACACCGGGGAGCTGTTTTTT
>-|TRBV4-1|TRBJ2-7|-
CASSQRQAGFAEQYF
TGCGCCAGCAGCCAAAGGCAGGCGGGTTTCGCCGAGCAGTACTTC
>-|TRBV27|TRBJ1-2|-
CASSLSYSYYGYTF
TGTGCCAGCAGTTTATCGTACAGCTACTATGGCTACACCTTC
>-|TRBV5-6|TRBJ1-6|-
CASSPGFGSENSPLHF
TGTGCCAGCAGCCCGGGTTTTGGGAGTGAGAATTCACCCCTCCACTTT
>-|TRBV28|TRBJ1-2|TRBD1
CASSPPGQGAANYGYTF
TGTGCCAGCAGTCCGCCGGGACAGGGGGCGGCTAACTATGGCTACACCTTC
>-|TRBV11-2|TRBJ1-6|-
CASSLEPSTWSPLHF
TGTGCCAGCAGCTTAGAGCCCTCTACCTGGTCACCCCTCCACTTT
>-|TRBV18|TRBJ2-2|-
CASSPEISRSGELFF
TGTGCCAGCTCACCAGAAATAAGTAGGAGCGGGGAGCTGTTTTTT
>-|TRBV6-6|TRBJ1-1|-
CASSYSSYEAFF
TGTGCCAGCAGTTACTCCTCTTATGAAGCTTTCTTT
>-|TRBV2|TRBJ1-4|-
CASSERRLREKLFF
TGTGCCAGCAGTGAACGCAGGCTACGGGAAAAACTGTTTTTT
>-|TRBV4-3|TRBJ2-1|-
CASSQTGRSSYNEQFF
TGCGCCAGCAGCCAGACCGGGAGAAGCTCCTACAATGAGCAGTTCTTC
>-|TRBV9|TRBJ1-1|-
CASSGDSEVVTEAFF
TGTGCCAGCAGCGGCGACAGTGAGGTGGTAACTGAAGCTTTCTTT
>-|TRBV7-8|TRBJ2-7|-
CASSIGLLGARDEQYF
TGTGCCAGCAGCATCGGCCTACTAGGCGCGAGGGACGAGCAGTACTTC
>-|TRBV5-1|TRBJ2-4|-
CASSPGTRADIQYF
TGCGCCAGCAGCCCCGGGACACGGGCGGACATTCAGTACTTC
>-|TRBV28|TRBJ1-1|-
CASGLTNTEAFF
TGTGCCAGCGGGCTTACCAACACTGAAGCTTTCTTT
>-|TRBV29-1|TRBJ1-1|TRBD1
CSVHRGGEAFF
TGCAGCGTTCACAGGGGAGGTGAAGCTTTCTTT
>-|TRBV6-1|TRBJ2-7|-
CASSEKDGHIRYEQYF
TGTGCCAGCAGTGAAAAAGATGGTCATATTCGGTACGAGCAGTACTTC
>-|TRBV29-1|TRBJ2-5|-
CSAGETQYF
TGCAGCGCCGGGGAGACCCAGTACTTC
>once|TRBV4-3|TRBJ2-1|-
CASSQGQGLEQFF
TGCGCCAGCAGCCAAGGTCAGGGGTTGGAGCAGTTCTTC
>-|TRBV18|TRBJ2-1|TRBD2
CASSRAGTSGNVAFF
TGTGCCAGCTCGAGAGCCGGGACTAGCGGGAACGTTGCGTTCTTC
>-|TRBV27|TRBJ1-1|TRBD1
CASSPTGGTEAFF
TGTGCCAGCAGTCCTACAGGGGGCACTGAAGCTTTCTTT
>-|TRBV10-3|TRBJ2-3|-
CAISASGVGDTQYF
TGTGCCATCAGTGCCTCGGGTGTTGGGGATACGCAGTATTTT
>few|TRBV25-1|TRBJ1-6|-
CASSDSLRGGSPLHF
TGTGCCAGCAGTGATTCCCTCAGGGGCGGTTCACCCCTCCACTTT
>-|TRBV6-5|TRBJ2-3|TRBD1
CASSFQQGNTQYF
TGTGCCAGCAGTTTCCAACAGGGGAATACGCAGTATTTT
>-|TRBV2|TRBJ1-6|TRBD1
CASTTGAARYNSPLHF
TGTGCCAGCACGACAGGGGCGGCCAGGTATAATTCACCCCTCCACTTT
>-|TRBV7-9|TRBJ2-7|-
CASSTPGQHTYEQYF
TGTGCCAGCAGCACACCGGGACAACATACCTACGAGCAGTACTTC
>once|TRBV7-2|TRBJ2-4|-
CASSLTKNIQYF
TGTGCCAGCAGCTTAACAAAAAACATTCAGTACTTC
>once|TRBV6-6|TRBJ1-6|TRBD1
CASRGQGDSPLHF
TGTGCCAGCAGGGGACAGGGGGATTCACCCCTCCACTTT
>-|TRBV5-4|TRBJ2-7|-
CASSSESMGVVTYEQYF
TGTGCCAGCAGCTCAGAAAGCATGGGCGTCGTCACCTACGAGCAGTACTTC
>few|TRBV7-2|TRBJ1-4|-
CASSADWLVLFF
TGTGCCAGCAGCGCAGATTGGTTGGTACTGTTTTTT
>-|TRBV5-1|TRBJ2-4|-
CASSPDNSENIQYF
TGCGCCAGCAGCCCGGACAATTCCGAAAACATTCAGTACTTC
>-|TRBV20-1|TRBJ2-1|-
CSAGNYNEQFF
TGCAGTGCTGGCAACTACAATGAGCAGTTCTTC
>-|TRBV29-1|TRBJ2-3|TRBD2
CSVVGGNTDTQYF
TGCAGCGTTGTGGGGGGGAACACAGATACGCAGTATTTT
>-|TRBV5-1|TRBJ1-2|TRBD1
CASSLAGTGDYGYTF
TGCGCCAGCAGCTTGGCCGGGACAGGAGATTATGGCTACACCTTC
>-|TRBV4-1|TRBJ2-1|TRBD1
CASSPRQGSYNEQFF
TGCGCCAGCAGCCCGCGACAGGGATCCTACAATGAGCAGTTCTTC
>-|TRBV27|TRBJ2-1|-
CASSSYQGDYNEQFF
TGTGCCAGCAGTTCGTATCAAGGGGACTACAATGAGCAGTTCTTC